The entry below gives a single T cell receptor beta chain sequence along with its context. In its sample, this clone was seen a few times. Its antigen is not yet known. Nothing much larger sits one base from this clone, and base qualities are not available. The library was prepared using the immunoSEQ multiplex PCR assay. A mixture of 60 forward primers for TCR Vbeta segments and 13 reverse primers for TCR Jbeta segments was used in the multiplex PCR. The CDR3 region of rearranged TCR beta genes was amplified from genomic DNA by a multiplex PCR assay. On the Illumina HiSeq System, the amplified TCR beta libraries were sequenced as 87-base-pair reads. In the source study's methods: Across the 500 to 750 repertoires, a later analysis counted 80 million or so unique TCR beta chains, approximately 10 million of which were shared by at least two donors. Raw reads were error-corrected and collapsed into unique sequences by a nearest-neighbor algorithm in which closely related sequences were merged to remove PCR and sequencing errors. V, D and J gene segments were assigned by aligning CDR3 sequences to IMGT reference sequences. For a sequence to be retained, at least a six-nucleotide match to both a V gene segment and a J gene segment was required. A rearrangement was called productive if the CDR3 had no stop codons and remained in frame with V and J, and every other rearrangement was called non-productive. CDR3 was defined by IMGT convention, running from the second conserved V-encoded cysteine to the conserved J-encoded phenylalanine. The earlier analysis of 550 to 650 of the donors excluded any sequence lacking an unambiguous match to a single V gene segment. In an earlier analysis of 587 of the donors, V segments were called functional above 56.7% productive rearrangements and were called segregating when the between-donor standard deviation exceeded 5%. A statistical classification framework was built to diagnose cytomegalovirus status from the catalog of TCR beta chain sequences. V and J gene assignment, in a later analysis, came from comparing TCR nucleotide sequences with IMGT/GENE-DB human TR gene sequences. Using the TCRdist pipeline, a later analysis assigned CDR3 sequences along with most-parsimonious VDJ recombination scenarios. In a later analysis, each TCR beta chain was defined by its CDR3 amino acid sequence together with its V-gene family, and reads lacking a unique V-gene family were excluded. As a way to deal with suspected cross-contamination and a sequencing artifact, a later analysis dropped approximately 590 nucleotide sequences that were highly shared and had low generation probability. In a later analysis, a clonal expansion index was calculated for each public chain from normalized within-repertoire ranks of inferred template counts. A later analysis computed generation probabilities with a VDJ recombination model fitted to out-of-frame rearrangements, and checked the results against IGoR. A later analysis scored TCR-TCR, TCR-HLA and TCR-CMV co-occurrence with hypergeometric tests, applying a repertoire-size bias correction to TCR pairs. A later analysis estimated false discovery rates by permuting HLA or CMV assignments 20 times. In a later analysis, co-occurring TCRs were grouped using DBSCAN, and TCRdist sequence similarity was added for clustering within HLA-allele-positive subsets. Repertoires with fewer than 30,000 or more than 120,000 public chains, plus five repertoires with anomalous nucleotide sharing, were excluded from co-occurrence clustering. Sourced from immuneACCESS, this table was stored by TCRdb with only in-frame sequences that have V and J called. A share of the clones is absent; for the studies checked, an unresolved V gene accounts for under half, and the remainder has no known explanation. The V and J calls and the clone size are those of that table, but D and trimming were determined from the DNA. The table for this sample lists some 110,000 clones; about four fifths of them were counted only once. The ten largest clones capture around 6.4% of the sample.

This sample stems from a study of cytomegalovirus exposure and HLA in healthy donors (dated by TCRdb to between 2016 and 2019). Regarding the study in general: According to an earlier analysis of around 600 of the donors, about 179 million T cells yielded some 110 million unique TCR beta sequences and less than 300 Gb of sequence data. The number of donors typed differed by locus, with about 620-630 for A, B, C, DRB1 and DQB1, more than 500 for DQA1, 600 to 610 for DPA1, and around 450 for DPB1. Rather than using new phenotypic data, the later analysis identified candidate immune exposures from TCR beta sequences and from how often those sequences occurred across donors. Among the roughly 370 genotyped donors, about 83% belonged to the genetic ancestry cluster associated with self-reported Caucasian donors. A later genetic analysis took genome-wide SNP genotypes for about three fifths of the 666 donors and used that subset as a discovery cohort. Donor age, sex, ethnicity and CMV serostatus were compiled alongside the repertoire data. In a later analysis, previously published TCR beta repertoires from 550 to 700 donors were re-analyzed and high-resolution HLA genotyping was added so that TCR occurrence patterns could be studied. The study was designed to test whether signatures of past pathogen exposure could be identified by cataloging public T cell receptors. The study used immunosequencing to profile the T cell repertoires of 666 subjects and linked those repertoires to cytomegalovirus serostatus. About five DR-DQ haplotypes were treated as single units for association and clustering because of strong linkage in the cohort. HLA typing covered class I and class II loci at four-digit resolution. In addition to the first cohort of 666 subjects, a separate validation cohort of 100 to 150 different subjects was used. In an earlier analysis of around 540 of the donors, high-throughput TCR beta sequencing was used to judge whether each TCR beta V gene segment behaved as functional or pseudogenic. Every repertoire in the discovery cohort had been generated on one and the same sequencing platform. To predict cytomegalovirus infection status, the study combined high-throughput TCR immunosequencing, statistical association of individual TCRs with disease status, and machine learning. Among 300 to 450 genotyped donors of the cohort, an average of approximately 240,000 unique TCR beta nucleotide sequences were sequenced per donor, around 20% of them non-productive. Roughly 300 gigabases of sequencing data and around 80 million unique TCR sequences made up an early release that covered 500 to 650 HLA-typed donors.

From V the trimming removes 5 bases and from J it removes 2 bases, while the gene matches leave 3 bases of the junction unaccounted for. Inclusive of the bounding cysteine and phenylalanine, the CDR3 is 14 residues long. Only the CDR3 part of the read is kept: 42 bases, read in frame from the first base. The germline V gene (reference sequence) yields MNHEY for CDR1 and SMNVEV for CDR2. General conclusions and limits of the study: When HLA alleles, especially DR and DQ, strongly co-occurred, TCR associations were difficult to assign to individual alleles. Linkage disequilibrium might explain the correlated functional status among segregating V segments, but an unknown experimental factor could not be ruled out. In a later analysis, most CMV-associated TCR beta chains were found to appear HLA-restricted, with HLA associations seemingly driven largely by CMV exposure. The classifier was reported to diagnose cytomegalovirus status with high specificity and sensitivity in both the original and validation cohorts. In a later analysis, the rate of TCR association differed among HLA loci, with DRB1 alleles having the most associated TCRs and HLA-C alleles having the fewest. Because counts were too low, about 18 rarely observed V segments, including chromosome 9 orphons, were excluded from the earlier analysis of 587 of the donors. A later genetic analysis reported fewer N-insertions in productive TCRs among donors in an Asian-associated ancestry cluster than the roughly 690-donor mean. CMV serostatus was the only immune exposure information available for the cohort. At a false discovery rate of 0.05, a later analysis linked about 17,000 TCR beta sequences to specific HLA alleles. A group of highly shared sequence variants was considered likely to be a technical artifact of the sequencing pipeline. A few of the identified cytomegalovirus-associated TCR beta chains were confirmed in vitro to be specific for cytomegalovirus antigens. In this cohort, only TCR beta chains were sequenced, and detectable features were limited by the absence of alpha or paired-chain data. A further reported finding was that TCR beta sequences accurately predicted the HLA-A and HLA-B alleles for most subjects in the first cohort. In the study, around 150 TCR beta chains were listed as associated with cytomegalovirus. Because HLA typing was unavailable for some donors at each locus, only the typed subset was used in association tests. While some public TCRs were present in many individuals, most TCR sequences turned up only very rarely across donors. In an earlier analysis of approximately 590 of the donors, most TCR beta V segments were observed in productive rearrangements about 87% or about 30% of the time, broadly matching IMGT annotations. Several of the top co-occurrence clusters appeared to be linked to parvovirus B19, influenza, CMV and Epstein-Barr virus, according to a later analysis. Presence/absence analyses assumed roughly uniform sequencing depth across donors, an assumption that may not hold. An association between a missense DCLRE1C variant and V-gene and J-gene trimming of TCR beta chains was found in a later genetic analysis and replicated in an independent cohort. It was suggested by the authors that the approach could potentially be generalized to other disease states and immunological phenotypes. In a later analysis, HLA-associated TCR beta chains showed more clonal expansion and lower generation probabilities than non-associated chains that were equally common. Some IMGT-functional V segments, including TRBV6-2 and TRBV6-3, could not be told apart with the 87-base-pair reads, so those segments were excluded.

The cohort comprised hundreds of healthy bone marrow donors. At the time of sampling, every cohort member was nominally healthy, though immune exposures that went unrecorded were likely present. The donor tested CMV seropositive, placing the donor among the approximately 290 seropositive members of the cohort. Each donor provided a peripheral blood sample, and peripheral blood mononuclear cells were used for TCR beta sequencing. Genomic DNA extraction from the blood cell samples was performed with the Qiagen DNeasy Blood Extraction Kit. The sequence came from a woman between 50 and 59 years old in good health and CMV-seropositive. The chain employs TRBV27 and TRBJ1-1; 9 junctional bases match TRBD1. The material sequenced was PBMCs. The CDR3 region reads CASSNRGLNTEAFF. The sequenced DNA is TGTGCCAGCAGTAACAGGGGGCTCAACACTGAAGCTTTCTTT.